This passage covers 25 T cell receptor beta chains from one sample sequenced in a study of T cells expressing NK-cell markers. After re-calling the 5' RACE reads, TCRdb lists one entry per CDR3 protein, DNA absent. The sample includes about 170,000 distinct CDR3 sequences. Sequences were obtained from blood T cells: a sorted CD56 or NKG2C T cell subset, CD4+ or CD8+ T cells, or bulk PBMC T cells (not recorded which). These receptors originate from a man aged 18 to 69 in good health.

The chain is built from TRBV13 and TRBJ2-4; TCRdb returns TRBD2, unconfirmable since there is no DNA. The CDR3 covers 16 residues. CDR1 PRHDT and CDR2 FYEKMQ come from the germline V gene (reference sequence). CDR3 in amino acids: CASSLRGLAGTDIQYF.

This chain uses TRBV27 with TRBJ2-2; as DNA is missing, the TRBD2 call by TCRdb cannot be tested. The CDR3 spans 14 residues. CDR1 and CDR2 from the germline V gene are MNHEY and SMNVEV (reference sequence). This CDR3 reads CASGLGGGTGELFF.

The CDR3: CASSITLSSGNTIYF. This chain joins TRBV7-8 and TRBJ1-3. The CDR3 extends over 15 amino acids. CDR1 is SGHVS, CDR2 FQNEAQ, per germline.

This sequence joins TRBV5-1 and TRBJ2-1. Per germline, CDR1 SGHRS and CDR2 YFSETQ. This CDR3 is 16 amino acids long. The CDR3 sequence is CASSLRLGESYNEQFF.

The V gene is TRBV24-1, the J gene TRBJ2-1. This CDR3 contains 16 residues. Germline CDR1 reads KGHDR; CDR2 reads SFDVKD. Here the CDR3 reads CATSEPVLSALHEQFF.

The chain joins TRBV4-1 to TRBJ2-7; TCRdb gives TRBD1 as the D gene, but with no DNA this cannot be confirmed. CDR3 length: 13 amino acids. Per the germline V gene, CDR1 is MGHRA and CDR2 is YSYEKL. CDR3 sequence: CASSFTPSYEQYF.

The CDR3 here is CSVEDESGATGYEQYF. The chain combines TRBV29-1 with TRBJ2-7; as DNA is missing, the TRBD2 call by TCRdb cannot be tested. Germline CDR1 SQVTM, CDR2 ANQGSEA. The CDR3 totals 16 residues.

V is TRBV5-1 and J is TRBJ2-7. This CDR3 comprises 13 residues. The germline gives CDR1 SGHRS, CDR2 YFSETQ. CDR3: CASRHSGLSEQYF.

The chain combines TRBV20-1 with TRBJ2-1; TCRdb gives TRBD2 as the D gene, but with no DNA this cannot be confirmed. The CDR3 totals 12 residues. Germline V gene lookup returns CDR1 DFQATT and CDR2 SNEGSKA (reference sequence). The CDR3 here is CSTLGVGNEQFF.

This chain uses TRBV27 with TRBJ1-1; TCRdb lists TRBD1, though no DNA is available to test this call. This CDR3 spans 14 amino acids. Germline lookup yields CDR1 MNHEY and CDR2 SMNVEV (reference sequence). Here the CDR3 reads CASSLYGGRTEAFF.

V is TRBV5-1 and J is TRBJ2-7; TCRdb picks TRBD1, but there is no DNA to check that call. Germline CDR1 reads SGHRS; CDR2 reads YFSETQ. The CDR3 has 16 residues. CDR3 amino acids: CASSLAPDSYFYEQYF.

The chain couples TRBV9 to TRBJ2-1. The germline CDR1 and CDR2 sequences are SGDLS and YYNGEE. The CDR3 extends over 15 amino acids. The CDR3 region is CASSVGGAAYNEQFF.

This sequence joins TRBV4-2 and TRBJ2-3; with no DNA, the TCRdb D assignment of TRBD2 cannot be verified. The CDR3 is made up of 15 amino acids. Germline CDR1 is LGHNA and CDR2 is YNFKEQ. The CDR3 spells CASGGEGPVTDTQYF.

The chain links TRBV4-1 to TRBJ2-7; the D gene TCRdb calls, TRBD1, cannot be checked with no DNA. The CDR3 totals 17 residues. The germline V gene encodes CDR1 MGHRA and CDR2 YSYEKL. The CDR3 loop is CASSQVLTGMRSYEQYF.

This rearrangement joins TRBV7-9 to TRBJ1-1. The CDR3 is 15 amino acids. In germline, CDR1 is SEHNR, CDR2 FQNEAQ (reference sequence). CDR3 amino acids: CASSLAIGLNTEAFF.

The V and J genes are TRBV10-3 and TRBJ1-4; no DNA is available, so the TRBD1 call from TCRdb remains unchecked. Germline loops: CDR1 ENHRY, CDR2 SYGVKD. The CDR3 sequence is 14 residues long. The CDR3 sequence is CAISEAGSNEKLFF.

The chain recombines TRBV28 with TRBJ2-7; with no DNA, the TCRdb D assignment of TRBD1 cannot be verified. Germline V lookup: CDR1 MDHEN, CDR2 SYDVKM. The CDR3 loop spans 18 amino acids. The CDR3: CASSSVTSRTRPGYEQYF.

The chain has TRBV19 and TRBJ1-1; no DNA is available, so the TRBD1 call from TCRdb remains unchecked. CDR1 and CDR2 (germline): LNHDA, SQIVND (reference sequence). CDR3 size: 15 residues. CDR3 in amino acids: CASSIPGQGNTEAFF.

The rearrangement links TRBV2 to TRBJ2-1; TCRdb gives TRBD2 as the D gene, but with no DNA this cannot be confirmed. Germline CDR1 is SNHLY and CDR2 is FYNNEI. The CDR3 covers 12 residues. CDR3 loop: CASTAGVNEQFF.

The genes are TRBV5-5 and TRBJ1-1; TCRdb calls TRBD1, which cannot be checked without DNA. In germline, CDR1 is SGHKS, CDR2 YYEKEE (reference sequence). This CDR3 spans 16 amino acids. The CDR3 loop is CASSRTGQRLITEAFF.

The CDR3 here is CSASHRGDEGDQYF. The chain is built from TRBV20-1 and TRBJ2-5; TCRdb reports TRBD1, a call that lacks DNA to check it against. The CDR3 totals 14 residues. Germline V CDR1 and CDR2: DFQATT, SNEGSKA (reference sequence).

The chain combines TRBV3-1 with TRBJ1-2; TCRdb's D call, TRBD1, is unchecked because there is no DNA. This CDR3 spans 14 amino acids. The germline V gene has CDR1 LGHDT and CDR2 YNNKEL (reference sequence). CDR3 residues: CASSPLTVDYGYTF.

J is TRBJ2-1 and V is TRBV27; no DNA is available, so the TRBD1 call from TCRdb remains unchecked. CDR3 length equals 16 residues. Germline V gene sequence: CDR1 MNHEY, CDR2 SMNVEV (reference sequence). The CDR3 spells CASSLSTGTGYNEQFF.

The J gene is TRBJ2-2, the V gene TRBV5-3; TCRdb's D gene call, TRBD2, goes unchecked for lack of DNA. TRBV5-3 is reported as an ORF; its role is uncertain. The CDR3 has 16 amino acids. The CDR3: CARSLRRVLYTGELFF.

The V gene is TRBV19, the J gene TRBJ1-5; TCRdb picks TRBD1, but there is no DNA to check that call. This CDR3 region has 14 residues. CDR1 LNHDA and CDR2 SQIVND come from the germline V gene (reference sequence). Here the CDR3 reads CASSISGGWKPQHF. Complete variable domain (other parts from reference TRBV19 and TRBJ1-5): DGGITQSPKYLFRKEGQNVTLSCEQNLNHDAMYWYRQDPGQGLRLIYYSQIVNDFQKGDIAEGYSVSREKKESFPLTVTSAQKNPTAFYLCASSISGGWKPQHFGDGTRLSIL.